This T cell receptor beta chain was observed in a study of T cells expressing NK-cell markers. Germline V CDR1 and CDR2: DFQATT, SNEGSKA (reference sequence). The length of the CDR3 is 15 residues. Reprocessing the 5' RACE reads, TCRdb reports a single entry for every CDR3 protein and omits DNA. Here the sample table reports about 260,000 distinct CDR3 sequences. The genes are TRBV20-1 and TRBJ2-1; with no DNA, the TCRdb D assignment of TRBD1 cannot be verified. This TCR came from a woman between 18 and 69 years old in good health. Sequencing was performed on blood T cells: a sorted CD56 or NKG2C T cell subset, CD4+ or CD8+ T cells, or bulk PBMC T cells (not recorded which). The CDR3 spells CSARDRRGLGNEQFF.